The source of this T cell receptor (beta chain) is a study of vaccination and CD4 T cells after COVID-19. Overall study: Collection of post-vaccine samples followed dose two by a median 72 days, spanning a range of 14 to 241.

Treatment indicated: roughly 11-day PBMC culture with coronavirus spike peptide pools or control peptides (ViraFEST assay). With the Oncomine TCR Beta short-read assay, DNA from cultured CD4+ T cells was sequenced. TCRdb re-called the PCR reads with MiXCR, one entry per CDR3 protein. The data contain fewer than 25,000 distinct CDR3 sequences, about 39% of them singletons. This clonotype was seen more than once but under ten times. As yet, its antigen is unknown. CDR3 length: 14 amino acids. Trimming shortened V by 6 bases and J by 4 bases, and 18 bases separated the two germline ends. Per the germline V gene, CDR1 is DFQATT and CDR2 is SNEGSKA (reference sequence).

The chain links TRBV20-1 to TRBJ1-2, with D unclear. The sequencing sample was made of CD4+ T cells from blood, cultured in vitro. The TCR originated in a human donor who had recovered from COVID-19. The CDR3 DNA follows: TGCAGTGCAGAGAGCCTGGTAGGACTCTATGGCTACACCTTC. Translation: CSAESLVGLYGYTF.